This is a list of T cell receptor beta chains from one sample in a study of blood T cell repertoires in COVID-19. Assay used: immunoSEQ multiplex PCR; TCRdb lists only in-frame clones, some missing. The table lists over 250,000 clones, roughly nine tenths of them singletons. Sequencing was carried out using PBMCs or T cells enriched from blood (not recorded which). The source of these receptors is a woman between 18 and 29 years old who had recovered from COVID-19. The CDR3 runs from the conserved cysteine through the conserved F or W. Clone size, where shown, is once, few, many, or a class for clones that have expanded.

TRBV29-1	-	TRBJ2-1	CSVEPSPYNEQFF
TRBV7-9	-	TRBJ1-2	CASSLYLSDRGPNYGYTF
TRBV5-1	-	TRBJ2-7	CASSLGANEQYF
TRBV5-7	few	TRBJ1-2	CASRATGVGYGYTF
TRBV18	-	TRBJ1-6	CASSLGGGNYNSPLHF
TRBV5-1	-	TRBJ2-1	CASSLFSSGGYNEQFF
TRBV15	-	TRBJ2-7	CATSRVTGGPYEQYF
TRBV28	-	TRBJ1-2	CASSLPITGGGYTF
TRBV7-9	many	TRBJ2-1	CASSLARETRVGEQFF
TRBV21-1	-	TRBJ2-7	CASSKDLSGIEQYF
TRBV7-9	-	TRBJ2-5	CASSTPFSGASQETQYF
TRBV6-1	-	TRBJ1-6	CASSENRAGSPLHF
TRBV28	-	TRBJ1-2	CASSTTGGLHGYTF
TRBV27	-	TRBJ2-3	CASSFPSGGFYTQYF
TRBV2	-	TRBJ2-5	CASSEATIEETQYF
TRBV9	-	TRBJ2-1	CASSALAGGSYNEQFF
TRBV14	-	TRBJ1-2	CASSQEVGRDYGYTF
TRBV5-1	-	TRBJ1-4	CASSRAGTDNEKLFF
TRBV5-4	-	TRBJ2-7	CASSLADRDRGHEQYF
TRBV5-1	-	TRBJ1-1	CASSPQGVTEAFF
TRBV7-9	-	TRBJ1-2	CASSLATTGGRGGYTF
TRBV6-1	-	TRBJ2-6	CASSEVGLAGLSGANVLTF
TRBV28	-	TRBJ1-4	CASSLPSASEKLFF
TRBV2	once	TRBJ1-2	CASSADRGLGGYTF
TRBV3-1/TRBV3-2	once	TRBJ2-5	CASSLRGGARETQYF
TRBV24-1	-	TRBJ2-3	CATSDLQVTDTQYF
TRBV5-5	-	TRBJ1-2	CASSLEVGLHYGYTF
TRBV9	-	TRBJ2-2	CASSVGPGGAQGELFF
TRBV6-5	-	TRBJ2-7	CASRKQSPYFYEQYF
TRBV5-5	-	TRBJ2-2	CASSSGTQNTGELFF
TRBV5-1	-	TRBJ2-1	CASSLTSGGYNEQFF
TRBV11-1	-	TRBJ2-2	CASSLGRILNTGELFF